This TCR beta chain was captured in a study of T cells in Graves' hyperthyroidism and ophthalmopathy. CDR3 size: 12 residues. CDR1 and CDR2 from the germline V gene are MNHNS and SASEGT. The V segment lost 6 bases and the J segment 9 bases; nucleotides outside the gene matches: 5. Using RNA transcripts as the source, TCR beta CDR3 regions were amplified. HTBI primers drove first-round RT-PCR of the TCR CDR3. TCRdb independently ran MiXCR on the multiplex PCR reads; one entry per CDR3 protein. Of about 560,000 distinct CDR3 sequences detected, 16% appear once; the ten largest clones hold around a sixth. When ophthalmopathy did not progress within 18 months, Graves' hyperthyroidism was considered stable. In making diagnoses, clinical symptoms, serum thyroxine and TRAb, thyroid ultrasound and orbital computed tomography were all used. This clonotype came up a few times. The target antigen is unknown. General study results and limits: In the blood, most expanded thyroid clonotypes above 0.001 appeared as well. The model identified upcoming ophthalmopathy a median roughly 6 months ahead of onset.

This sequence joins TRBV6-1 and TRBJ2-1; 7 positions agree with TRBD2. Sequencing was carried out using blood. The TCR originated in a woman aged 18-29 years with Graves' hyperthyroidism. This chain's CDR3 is CASRTTSSEQFF. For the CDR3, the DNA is TGTGCCAGCAGAACGACTAGCAGTGAGCAGTTCTTC.